The 6 T cell receptor beta chains listed next were all sequenced from one sample in a study of beta chain features in type 1 diabetes. Expressed TCRB transcripts were sequenced after all isolated RNA was converted to cDNA. Profiling relied on immunoSEQ multiplex PCR, and the TCRdb table lists in-frame clones only, not all of them. The repertoire consists of fewer than 350,000 clones, with about 18% occurring once and the leading ten covering roughly 0.045%. Specimen: naive CD4+ T cells from blood. The receptors come from a woman between 18 and 29 years old in good health.

V is TRBV10-3 and J is TRBJ2-3, with D tentatively TRBD2 (5 bases). Germline assignment: CDR1 ENHRY and CDR2 SYGVKD. This CDR3 region has 15 residues. V lost 5 bases and J lost 0, with 12 bases in between. This CDR3 reads CAISQLGISTDTQYF. The CDR3 DNA sequence: TGTGCCATCAGTCAACTAGGAATTAGCACAGATACGCAGTATTTT.

This chain connects TRBV9 to TRBJ2-1, with D perhaps matching TRBD1 (6 bases). The CDR3 sequence is 13 residues long. CDR1 SGDLS and CDR2 YYNGEE come from the germline V gene. The V gene lost 3 bases and the J gene lost 8 bases, with 12 bases spanning the gap. The CDR3, as DNA: TGTGCCAGCAGCGCACAGGGTTTGGATGAGCAGTTCTTC. Its protein is CASSAQGLDEQFF. Full variable domain (remainder filled in from reference TRBV9 and TRBJ2-1): DSGVTQTPKHLITATGQRVTLRCSPRSGDLSVYWYQQSLDQGLQFLIQYYNGEERAKGNILERFSAQQFPDLHSELNLSSLELGDSALYFCASSAQGLDEQFFGPGTRLTVL.

This clone came up a few times. This chain links TRBV28 with TRBJ2-2, with 7 nucleotides matching TRBD2. V shed 7 bases and J 5 bases; nucleotides not matched to a gene: 4. Per germline, CDR1 MDHEN and CDR2 SYDVKM. CDR3 size: 13 residues. The CDR3 spells CASKLGGTGELFF. The CDR3 bases are TGTGCCAGCAAGCTGGGGGGGACCGGGGAGCTGTTTTTT.

Only a few counts were recorded for this clone. V is TRBV30 and J is TRBJ2-7; 10 nucleotides align to TRBD2. CDR1 and CDR2 from the germline V gene are GTSNPN and SVGIG (reference sequence). This CDR3 contains 13 residues. Trimming cost V 5 bases and J 7 bases; bases outside gene matches: 8. The CDR3 protein is CAWAGTSAGEQYF. The CDR3, as DNA: TGTGCCTGGGCCGGGACTAGCGCGGGGGAGCAGTACTTC.

The V gene is TRBV7-9, the J gene TRBJ1-1, with TRBD1 as a possible D gene (6 bases). The germline V and J ends were trimmed by 3 bases and 4 bases, with 27 bases remaining between them. The CDR3 sequence is 19 residues long. CDR1 is SEHNR, CDR2 FQNEAQ, per germline (reference sequence). The CDR3 DNA sequence: TGTGCCAGCAGCTTGGGTGCCGGGGGGCCGGGAACGATGAGCACTGAAGCTTTCTTT. Amino acid sequence: CASSLGAGGPGTMSTEAFF.

This clone was counted only a few times. The rearrangement links TRBV4-2 to TRBJ1-6; 10 bases align to TRBD1. J was trimmed by 8 bases and V by 6 bases; bases with no gene match: 19. Germline-derived CDR1 and CDR2 are LGHNA and YNFKEQ. The CDR3 runs to 19 residues. DNA for the CDR3: TGTGCCAGCAGGAAACAATCCCAGGACAGGGGGAGTCGTTATTCACCCCTCCACTTT. Protein sequence: CASRKQSQDRGSRYSPLHF.